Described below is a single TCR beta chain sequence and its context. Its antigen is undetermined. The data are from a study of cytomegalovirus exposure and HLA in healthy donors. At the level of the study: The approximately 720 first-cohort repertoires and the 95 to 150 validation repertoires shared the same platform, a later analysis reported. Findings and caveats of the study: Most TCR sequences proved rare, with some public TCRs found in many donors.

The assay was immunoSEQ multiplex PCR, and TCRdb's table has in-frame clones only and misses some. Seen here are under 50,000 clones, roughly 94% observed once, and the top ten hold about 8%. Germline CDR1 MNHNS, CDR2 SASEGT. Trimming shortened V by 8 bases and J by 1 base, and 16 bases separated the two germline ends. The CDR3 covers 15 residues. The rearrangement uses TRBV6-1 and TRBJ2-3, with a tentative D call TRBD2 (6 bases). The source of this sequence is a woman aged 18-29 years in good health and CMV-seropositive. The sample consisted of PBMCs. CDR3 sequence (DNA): TGTGCCAGCCGATGGGAGGCCGTGGGCACAGATACGCAGTATTTT. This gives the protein CASRWEAVGTDTQYF.